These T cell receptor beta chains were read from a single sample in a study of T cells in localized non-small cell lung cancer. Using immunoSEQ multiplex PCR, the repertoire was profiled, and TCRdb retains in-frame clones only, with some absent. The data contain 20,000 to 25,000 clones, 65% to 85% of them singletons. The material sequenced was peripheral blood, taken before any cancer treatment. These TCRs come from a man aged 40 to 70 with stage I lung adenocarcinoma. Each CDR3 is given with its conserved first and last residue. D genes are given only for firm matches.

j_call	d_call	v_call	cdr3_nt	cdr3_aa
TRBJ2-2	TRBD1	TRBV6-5	TGTGCCAGCAGCGGGACAGGGAACACCGGGGAGCTGTTTTTT	CASSGTGNTGELFF
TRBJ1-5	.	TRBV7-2	TGTGCCAGCAGCCCCAACGGAGGCTTTCAGCCCCAGCATTTT	CASSPNGGFQPQHF
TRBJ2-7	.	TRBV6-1	TGTGCCAGCAGTGAAGGAATCTCCGAGCAGTACTTC	CASSEGISEQYF
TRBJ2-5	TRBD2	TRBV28	TGTGCCAGCAGTTTATCCCCACTAGCGGAGGAAGAGACCCAGTACTTC	CASSLSPLAEEETQYF
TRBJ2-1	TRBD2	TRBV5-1	TGCGCCAGCAGCTTGGTTGGTAGCGGGGGGGCAGACAATGAGCAGTTCTTC	CASSLVGSGGADNEQFF
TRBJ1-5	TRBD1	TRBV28	TGTGCCAGCAGTTTAATTTCCGGGACAGGGTTTCGGCAGCCCCAGCATTTT	CASSLISGTGFRQPQHF
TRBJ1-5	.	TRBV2	TGTGCCAGCAGTTTAAATGGGGTAGGAGAGCCCCAGCATTTT	CASSLNGVGEPQHF
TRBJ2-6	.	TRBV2	TGTGCCAGCAGTGAAGCGCAGCCTGGGGCCAACGTCCTGACTTTC	CASSEAQPGANVLTF
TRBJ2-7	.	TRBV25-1	TGTGCCAGCAGTGAAAAAAAAGGCGGAGCCTACGAGCAGTACTTC	CASSEKKGGAYEQYF
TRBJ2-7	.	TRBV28	TGTGCCAGCAGTTTAGCGGAAGGGGGTTCCTACGAGCAGTACTTC	CASSLAEGGSYEQYF